The present entry profiles one T cell receptor (beta chain) with its context. No cognate antigen has been identified for it. Base quality data are lacking; no much larger clone is found one base away. Distinct nucleotide sequences in the sample also encode this CDR3. The sample is drawn from a study of shared clonotypes between healthy human individuals (TCRdb year 2020). Background for the entire study: The cohort comprised two women and a few men aged 18 to 49 years. For each donor, CD4 naive and CD4 memory were each given three plates, CD8 naive was given two plates, and CD8 memory was given one plate. The study deeply sequenced blood TCR repertoires of five healthy adults to estimate repertoire size and the extent of clonotype sharing between individuals. To increase sequencing depth and limit assay-specific biases, TCR repertoire library preparation and sequencing were carried out by different laboratories using diverse techniques. Each donor's leukapheresis produced roughly between about 0.9 and 9.5 billion PBMCs.

Including the terminal cysteine and phenylalanine, the CDR3 comprises 13 residues. The read is trimmed to its CDR3 DNA, 39 bases read in frame from base 1. The germline V gene provides CDR1 KGHSH and CDR2 LQKENI. The V end loses 3 bases and the J end loses 3 bases, and a stretch of 8 bases separates them. Donors were healthy HIV-negative adults with no recently reported acute infections or vaccinations. Only Caucasian adults living in Nashville, Tennessee, USA were represented among the donors. CD4+ T cells were enriched by magnetic negative selection, after which naive cells were positively selected on CD45RA and the negative fraction was taken as the memory subset. After blood collection by leukapheresis, PBMCs were isolated using Ficoll-Histopaque density gradient centrifugation and then cryopreserved in the vapor phase of liquid nitrogen. Purity and quantity of every magnetically sorted T cell population were checked by analytical flow cytometry. Each sorted fraction had its genomic DNA isolated and then quantified by UV absorbance on a Nanodrop 2000c.

Using the deep immunoSEQ assay, multiplex PCR amplified TCR CDR3 regions from genomic DNA. Genomic DNA extracted from each cell subset was distributed evenly over all wells of several immunoSEQ 96-well plates, and each plate served as one replicate. For sorted subsets, each replicate PCR was loaded with 200 ng genomic DNA, equivalent to some 31,000 T cell genomes. Purified libraries were measured with a Qubit 3.0 fluorometer, size-checked on a Bioanalyzer 2100, and measured again with the KAPA Library Quantification kit. Each immunoSEQ 96-well plate was sequenced on its own single-read 150-cycle Illumina NextSeq 550 flow cell. Per the source publication's procedure: The immunoSEQ output contained only junctional sequences without quality scores, so filtering could not match that applied to full-length reads. To assign V/J genes and CDR3, sequences were annotated against IMGT germline references using PyIR, a Python wrapper for IgBLAST v1.9. Reads were filtered out if the reads had weak V/J assignments (E-value above 1e-6), no CDR3, stop codons, out-of-frame junctions, or ambiguous translated residues. V3J clonotypes were defined as sequences sharing the same inferred V gene, J gene, and CDR3 amino acid sequence. To compute the percentage overlap between repertoires, the number of shared unique clonotypes was divided by the size of the smaller repertoire. Richness of each repertoire was evaluated using RTK rarefaction, the Chao1 estimator, and Recon v2.1 estimates of unobserved clonotypes. For all TCRbeta clonotypes obtained by the gDNA method from a few donors, generation probabilities were computed with OLGA. This is the immuneACCESS table as TCRdb keeps it, with only in-frame sequences that have V and J called. A part of the clones is gone; compared with another copy, unresolved V genes explain less than half, and the rest is unexplained. D and trimming were read from the DNA, whereas the V and J calls and clone size are those reported in that table. The sample data list a few million clones, and more than 90% of these were observed just once. The ten largest clones add up to about 0.13% of the sample.

The full study reports these points: Even with the large sequencing depth, rarefaction of the sorted-subset datasets indicated that sequencing was incomplete. The genetic and exposure-history diversity represented was limited by the small number of donors. Compared with non-shared clonotypes, the clonotypes found in all four sorted-subset donors had higher generation probabilities. Pairwise subsampling indicated that sequencing depth was expected to affect the degree of clonotype sharing among donors. Across several donors, approximately 4.9% of naive CD4, 3% to 4% of naive CD8, 2% to 2.5% of memory CD4, and approximately 0.4% of memory CD8 clonotypes were shared. Sampling was restricted to blood, and TCR repertoires in tissue are likely to differ from TCR repertoires in blood. Naive subsets generally had larger estimated clonotype richness than memory subsets.

This receptor chain uses TRBV18 and TRBJ1-1; 6 matching bases give a weak D call of TRBD1. Sequences were obtained from naive CD4+ T cells sorted from blood. This specimen's cell subset or site label, per the study, means: CD45RA+ positively selected. The receptor was derived from a man aged 18 to 35 in good health. The DNA sequence is TGTGCCAGCTCACCCCACAGGGACACTGAAGCTTTCTTT. It translates to CASSPHRDTEAFF.